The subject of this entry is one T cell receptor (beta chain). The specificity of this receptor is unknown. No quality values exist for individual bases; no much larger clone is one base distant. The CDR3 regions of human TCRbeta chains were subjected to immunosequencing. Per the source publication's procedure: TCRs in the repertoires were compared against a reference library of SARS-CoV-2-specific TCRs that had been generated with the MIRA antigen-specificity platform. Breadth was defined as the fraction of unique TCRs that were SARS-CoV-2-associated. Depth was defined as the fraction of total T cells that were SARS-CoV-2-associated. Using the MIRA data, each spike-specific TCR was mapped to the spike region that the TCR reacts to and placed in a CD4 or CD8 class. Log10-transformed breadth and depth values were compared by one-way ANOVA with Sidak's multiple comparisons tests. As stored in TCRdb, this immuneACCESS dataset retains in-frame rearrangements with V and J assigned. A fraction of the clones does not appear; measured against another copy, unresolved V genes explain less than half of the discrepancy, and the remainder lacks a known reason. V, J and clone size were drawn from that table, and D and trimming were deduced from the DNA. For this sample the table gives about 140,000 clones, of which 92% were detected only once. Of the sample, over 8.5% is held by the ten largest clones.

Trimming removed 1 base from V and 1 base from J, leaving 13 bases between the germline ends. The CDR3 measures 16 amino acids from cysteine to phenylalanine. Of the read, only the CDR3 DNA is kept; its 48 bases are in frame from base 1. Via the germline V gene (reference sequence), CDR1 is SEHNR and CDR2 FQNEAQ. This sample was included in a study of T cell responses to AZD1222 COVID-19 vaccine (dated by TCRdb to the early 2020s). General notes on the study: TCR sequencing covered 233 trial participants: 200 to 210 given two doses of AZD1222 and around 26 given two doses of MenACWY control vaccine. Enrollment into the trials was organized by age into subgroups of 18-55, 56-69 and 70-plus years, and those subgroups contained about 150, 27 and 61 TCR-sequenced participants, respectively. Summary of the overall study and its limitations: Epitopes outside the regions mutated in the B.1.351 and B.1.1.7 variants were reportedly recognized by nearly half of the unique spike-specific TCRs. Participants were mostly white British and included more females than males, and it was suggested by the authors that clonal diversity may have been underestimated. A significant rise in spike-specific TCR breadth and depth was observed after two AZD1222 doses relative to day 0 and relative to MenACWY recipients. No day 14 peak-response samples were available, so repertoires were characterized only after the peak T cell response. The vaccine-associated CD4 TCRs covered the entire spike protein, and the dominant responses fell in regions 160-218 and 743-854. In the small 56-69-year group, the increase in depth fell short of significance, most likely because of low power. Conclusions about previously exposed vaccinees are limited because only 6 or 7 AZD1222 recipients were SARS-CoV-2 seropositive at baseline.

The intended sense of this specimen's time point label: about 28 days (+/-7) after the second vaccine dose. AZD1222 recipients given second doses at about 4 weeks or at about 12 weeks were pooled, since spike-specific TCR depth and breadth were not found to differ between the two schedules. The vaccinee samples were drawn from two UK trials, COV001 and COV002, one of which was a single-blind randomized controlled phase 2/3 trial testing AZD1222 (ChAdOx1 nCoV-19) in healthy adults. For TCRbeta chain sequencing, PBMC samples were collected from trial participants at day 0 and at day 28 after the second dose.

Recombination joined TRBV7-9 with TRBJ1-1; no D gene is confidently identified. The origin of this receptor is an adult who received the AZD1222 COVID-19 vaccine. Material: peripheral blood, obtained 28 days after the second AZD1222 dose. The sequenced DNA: TGTGCCAGCAGCTTAGGAAACGGGCCAGCGAACACTGAAGCTTTCTTT. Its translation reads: CASSLGNGPANTEAFF.